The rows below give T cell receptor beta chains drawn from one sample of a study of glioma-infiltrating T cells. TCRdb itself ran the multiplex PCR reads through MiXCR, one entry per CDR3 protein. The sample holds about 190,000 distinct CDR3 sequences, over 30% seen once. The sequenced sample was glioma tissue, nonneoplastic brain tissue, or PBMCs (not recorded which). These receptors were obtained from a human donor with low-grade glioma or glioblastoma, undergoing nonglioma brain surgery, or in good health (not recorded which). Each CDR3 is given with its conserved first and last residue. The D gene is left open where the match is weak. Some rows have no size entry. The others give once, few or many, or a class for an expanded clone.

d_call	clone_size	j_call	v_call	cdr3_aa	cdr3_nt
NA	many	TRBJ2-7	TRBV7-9	CASSHRVYEQYF	TGTGCCAGCAGCCACAGGGTCTACGAGCAGTACTTC
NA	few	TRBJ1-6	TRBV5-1	CASSLVAARPSPLHF	TGCGCCAGCAGCTTGGTGGCAGCTAGACCTTCACCCCTCCACTTT
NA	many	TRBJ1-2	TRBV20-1	CSAAPDGQVSYGYTF	TGCAGTGCTGCCCCGGACGGACAAGTCTCGTATGGCTACACCTTC
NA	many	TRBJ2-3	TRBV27	CASSFRLHTDTQYF	TGTGCCAGCAGTTTCCGACTGCACACAGATACGCAGTATTTT
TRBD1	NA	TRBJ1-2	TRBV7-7	CPSSQMGTGASYGYTF	TGCCCCAGCAGCCAAATGGGGACAGGGGCGAGCTATGGCTACACCTTC
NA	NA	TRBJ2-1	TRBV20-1	CSARQASSYNEQLF	TGCAGTGCTAGACAGGCAAGCTCCTACAATGAGCAGCTCTTC
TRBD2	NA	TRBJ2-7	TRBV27	CASSSFLAAGSYEQYF	TGTGCCAGCAGTTCGTTCCTAGCGGCAGGGTCCTACGAGCAGTACTTC
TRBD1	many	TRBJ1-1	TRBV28	CASSRLQGAAEAFF	TGTGCCAGCAGTCGATTACAGGGGGCCGCTGAAGCTTTCTTT
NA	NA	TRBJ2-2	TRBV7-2	CASSFLTNTGELFF	TGTGCCAGCAGCTTTTTGACCAACACCGGGGAGCTGTTTTTT
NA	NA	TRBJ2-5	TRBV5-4	CASSLSEALETQYF	TGTGCCAGCAGCTTAAGTGAGGCTTTAGAGACCCAGTACTTC